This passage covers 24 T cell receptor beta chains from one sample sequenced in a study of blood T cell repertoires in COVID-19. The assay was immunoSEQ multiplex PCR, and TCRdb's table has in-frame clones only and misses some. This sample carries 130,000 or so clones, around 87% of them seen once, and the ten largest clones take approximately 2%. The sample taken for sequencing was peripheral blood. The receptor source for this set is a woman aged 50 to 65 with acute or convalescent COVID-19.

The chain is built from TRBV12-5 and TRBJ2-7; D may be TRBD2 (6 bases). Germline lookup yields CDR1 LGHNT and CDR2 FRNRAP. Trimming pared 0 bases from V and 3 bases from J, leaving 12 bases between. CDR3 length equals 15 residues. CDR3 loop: CASGLVLEGHYEQYF. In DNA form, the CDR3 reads TGTGCTAGTGGTTTGGTACTGGAGGGCCACTACGAGCAGTACTTC.

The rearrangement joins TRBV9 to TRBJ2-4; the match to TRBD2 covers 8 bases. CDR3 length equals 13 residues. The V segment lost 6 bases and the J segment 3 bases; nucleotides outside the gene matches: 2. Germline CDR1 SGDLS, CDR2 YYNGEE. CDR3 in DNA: TGTGCCAGCACCGGGGGGGACAAAAACATTCAGTACTTC. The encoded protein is CASTGGDKNIQYF.

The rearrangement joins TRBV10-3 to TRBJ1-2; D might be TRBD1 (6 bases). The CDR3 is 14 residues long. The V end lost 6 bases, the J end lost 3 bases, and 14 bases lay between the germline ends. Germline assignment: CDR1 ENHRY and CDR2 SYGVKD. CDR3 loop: CAIRLEGGHYGYTF. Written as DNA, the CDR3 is TGTGCCATCAGACTCGAGGGGGGGCACTATGGCTACACCTTC.

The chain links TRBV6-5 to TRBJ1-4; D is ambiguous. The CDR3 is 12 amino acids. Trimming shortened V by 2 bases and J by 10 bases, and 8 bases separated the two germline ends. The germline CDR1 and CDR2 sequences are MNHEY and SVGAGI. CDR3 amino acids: CASSYGSGKLFF. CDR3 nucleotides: TGTGCCAGCAGTTACGGGAGTGGAAAACTGTTTTTT.

The CDR3: CATSDPNRGHYGYTF. In nucleotides, the CDR3 is TGTGCCACCAGTGACCCTAACAGGGGGCACTATGGCTACACCTTC. The chain uses TRBV24-1 and TRBJ1-2; 9 nucleotides match TRBD1. The CDR3 totals 15 residues. Losses at the gene ends were 4 bases for V and 3 bases for J; bases not matched to a gene: 5. Germline loops: CDR1 KGHDR, CDR2 SFDVKD.

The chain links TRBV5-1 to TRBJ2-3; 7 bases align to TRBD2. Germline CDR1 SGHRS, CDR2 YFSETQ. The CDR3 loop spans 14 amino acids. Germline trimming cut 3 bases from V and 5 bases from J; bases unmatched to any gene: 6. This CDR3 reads CASSWGRVIDTQYF. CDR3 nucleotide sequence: TGCGCCAGCAGCTGGGGGAGGGTTATAGATACGCAGTATTTT.

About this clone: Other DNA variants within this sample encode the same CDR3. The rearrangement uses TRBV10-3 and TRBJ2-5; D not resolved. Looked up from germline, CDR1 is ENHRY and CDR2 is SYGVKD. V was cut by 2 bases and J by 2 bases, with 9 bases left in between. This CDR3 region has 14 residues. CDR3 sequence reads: CAISEGQEQETQYF. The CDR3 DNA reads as TGTGCCATCAGTGAGGGTCAGGAACAAGAGACCCAGTACTTC.

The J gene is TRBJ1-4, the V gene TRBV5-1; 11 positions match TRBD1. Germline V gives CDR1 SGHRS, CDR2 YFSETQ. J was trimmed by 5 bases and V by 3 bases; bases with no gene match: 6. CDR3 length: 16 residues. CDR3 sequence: CASSSRRDRGNEKLFF. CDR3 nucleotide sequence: TGCGCCAGCAGCTCGCGACGGGACAGGGGGAATGAAAAACTGTTTTTT.

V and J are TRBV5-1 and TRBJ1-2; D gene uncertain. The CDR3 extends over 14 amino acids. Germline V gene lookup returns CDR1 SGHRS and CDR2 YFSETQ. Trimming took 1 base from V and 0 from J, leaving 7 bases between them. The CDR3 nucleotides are TGCGCCAGCAGCTTGACGGGAGCTAACTATGGCTACACCTTC. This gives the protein CASSLTGANYGYTF.

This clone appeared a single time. CDR3 sequence (DNA): TGTGCCAGCTCACCCCGGGACAGGGCAGGATTTGGTGGGGCCAACGTCCTGACTTTC. It yields the protein CASSPRDRAGFGGANVLTF. This chain uses TRBV18 with TRBJ2-6, with TRBD1 identical over 9 bases. The V segment lost 3 bases and the J segment 3 bases; nucleotides outside the gene matches: 12. CDR3 size: 19 residues. Germline V gene sequence: CDR1 KGHSH, CDR2 LQKENI. Combining the CDR3 with reference TRBV18 and TRBJ2-6 gives the whole variable domain NAGVMQNPRHLVRRRGQEARLRCSPMKGHSHVYWYRQLPEEGLKFMVYLQKENIIDESGMPKERFSAEFPKEGPSILRIQQVVRGDSAAYFCASSPRDRAGFGGANVLTFGAGSRLTVL.

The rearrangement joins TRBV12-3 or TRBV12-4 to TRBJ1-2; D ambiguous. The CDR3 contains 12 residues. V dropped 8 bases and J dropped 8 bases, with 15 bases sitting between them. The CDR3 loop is CASVGSPSGYTF. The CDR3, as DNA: TGTGCCAGCGTCGGTTCCCCAAGCGGCTACACCTTC.

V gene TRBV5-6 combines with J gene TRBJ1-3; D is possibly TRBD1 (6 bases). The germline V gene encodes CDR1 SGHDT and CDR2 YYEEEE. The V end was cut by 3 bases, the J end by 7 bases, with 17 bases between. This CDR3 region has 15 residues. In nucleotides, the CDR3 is TGTGCCAGCAGCTCCGTCGACAGGCGGGGGAACACCATATATTTT. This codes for CASSSVDRRGNTIYF.

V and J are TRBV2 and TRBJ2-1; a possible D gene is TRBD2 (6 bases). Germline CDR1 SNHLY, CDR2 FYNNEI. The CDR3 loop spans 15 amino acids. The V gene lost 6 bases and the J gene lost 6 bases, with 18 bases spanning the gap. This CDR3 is CASRGELKRANEQFF. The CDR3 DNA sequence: TGTGCCAGCAGGGGAGAGCTCAAGCGGGCCAATGAGCAGTTCTTC.

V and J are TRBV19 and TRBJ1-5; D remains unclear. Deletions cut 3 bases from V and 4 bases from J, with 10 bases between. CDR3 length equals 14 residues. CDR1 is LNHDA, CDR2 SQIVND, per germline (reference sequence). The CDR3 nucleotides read TGTGCCAGTAGTATCCCTCGGACTAATCAGCCCCAGCATTTT. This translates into CASSIPRTNQPQHF.

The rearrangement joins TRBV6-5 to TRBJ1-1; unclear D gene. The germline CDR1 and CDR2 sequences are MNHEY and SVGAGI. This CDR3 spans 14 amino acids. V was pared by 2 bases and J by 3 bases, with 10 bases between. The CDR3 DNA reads TGTGCCAGCAGTTACCGTCCAGGCGACACTGAAGCTTTCTTT. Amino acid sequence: CASSYRPGDTEAFF.

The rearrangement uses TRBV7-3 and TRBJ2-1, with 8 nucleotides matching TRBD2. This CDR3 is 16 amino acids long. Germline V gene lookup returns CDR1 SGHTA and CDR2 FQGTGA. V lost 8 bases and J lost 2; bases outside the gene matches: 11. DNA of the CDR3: TGTGCCAGCGCCAAAACCGGGGGGGTTACCTACAATGAGCAGTTCTTC. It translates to CASAKTGGVTYNEQFF.

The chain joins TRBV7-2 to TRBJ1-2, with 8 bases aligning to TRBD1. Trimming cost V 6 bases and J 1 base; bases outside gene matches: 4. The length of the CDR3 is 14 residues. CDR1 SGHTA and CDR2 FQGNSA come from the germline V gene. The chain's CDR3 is CASRPGQGNYGYTF. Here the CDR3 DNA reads TGTGCCAGCAGACCCGGACAGGGTAACTATGGCTACACCTTC.

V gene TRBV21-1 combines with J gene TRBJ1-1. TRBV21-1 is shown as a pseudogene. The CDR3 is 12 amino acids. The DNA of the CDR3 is TGTGCCAGCAGCCGTATTAACACTGAAGCTTTCTTT. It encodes CASSRINTEAFF.

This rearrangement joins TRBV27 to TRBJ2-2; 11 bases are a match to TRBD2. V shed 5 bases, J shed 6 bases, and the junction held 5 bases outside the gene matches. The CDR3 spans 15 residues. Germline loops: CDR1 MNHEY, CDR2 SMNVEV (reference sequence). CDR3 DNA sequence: TGTGCCAGCAGTGCACTAGCGGGAGTGCCCGGGGAGCTGTTTTTT. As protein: CASSALAGVPGELFF.

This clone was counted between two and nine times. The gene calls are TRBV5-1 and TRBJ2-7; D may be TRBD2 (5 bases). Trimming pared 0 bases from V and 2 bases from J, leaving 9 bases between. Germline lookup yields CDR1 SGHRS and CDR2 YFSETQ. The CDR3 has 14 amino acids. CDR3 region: CASSLEAEAYEQYF. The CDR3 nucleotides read TGCGCCAGCAGCTTGGAAGCGGAGGCCTACGAGCAGTACTTC.

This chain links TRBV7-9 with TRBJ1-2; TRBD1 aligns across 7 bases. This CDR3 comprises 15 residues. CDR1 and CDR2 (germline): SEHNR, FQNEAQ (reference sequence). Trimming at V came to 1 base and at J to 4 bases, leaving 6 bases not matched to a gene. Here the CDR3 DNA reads TGTGCCAGCAGCTTAGGTCAGGGGGGACGCTATGGCTACACCTTC. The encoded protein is CASSLGQGGRYGYTF.

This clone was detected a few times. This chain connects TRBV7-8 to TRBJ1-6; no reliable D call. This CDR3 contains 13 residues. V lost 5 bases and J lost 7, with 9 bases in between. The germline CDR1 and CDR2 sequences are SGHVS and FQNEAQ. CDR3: CASSILRNSPLHF. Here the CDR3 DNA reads TGTGCCAGCAGCATCTTGAGAAATTCACCCCTCCACTTT.

The chain's CDR3 is CASSVGQGLGNTGELFF. CDR3 sequence (DNA): TGTGCCAGTAGCGTAGGACAGGGTTTAGGAAACACCGGGGAGCTGTTTTTT. The chain uses TRBV19 and TRBJ2-2, with 8 bases identical to TRBD1. This CDR3 region has 17 residues. Germline values: CDR1 LNHDA, CDR2 SQIVND (reference sequence). Losses at the gene ends were 6 bases for V and 2 bases for J; bases not matched to a gene: 11.

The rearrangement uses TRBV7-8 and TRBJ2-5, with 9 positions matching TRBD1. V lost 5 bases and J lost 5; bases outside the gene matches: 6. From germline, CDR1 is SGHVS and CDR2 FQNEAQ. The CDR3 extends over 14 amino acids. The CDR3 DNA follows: TGTGCCAGCAGCCCAGGTGGACAGGGGGAGACCCAGTACTTC. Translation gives CASSPGGQGETQYF.